These T cell receptor beta chains were read from a single sample in a study of blood T cell repertoires in COVID-19. Sequenced by immunoSEQ multiplex PCR; TCRdb stores in-frame clones only, minus some. The repertoire consists of about 160,000 clones, with more than 60% occurring once and the leading ten covering approximately 8%. Input material: peripheral blood. Receptor source: a man between 60 and 70 years old with acute or convalescent COVID-19. Both conserved end residues are part of each CDR3. The order of the fields is CDR3 DNA, CDR3 protein, D gene, J gene, clone size, V gene. D genes are given only for firm matches. Rows may omit the clone size; those that give it use once, few, many or a size class.

TGTGCCAGCAGCTTAGAGAATTCGGGTTTCGATACGCAGTATTTT | CASSLENSGFDTQYF | NA | TRBJ2-3 | NA | TRBV11-2
TGCAGCGTTCACAGGGGGGGCACTGAAGCTTTCTTT | CSVHRGGTEAFF | TRBD1 | TRBJ1-1 | NA | TRBV29-1
TGTGCCAGCAGCCACGGACAGGCCTTGAATAGGGAAAAACTGTTTTTT | CASSHGQALNREKLFF | TRBD1 | TRBJ1-4 | NA | TRBV11-2
TGTGCCAGCAGTGAAATGGGACAGGGTGTCGCCGGGGCCAACGTCCTGACTTTC | CASSEMGQGVAGANVLTF | TRBD1 | TRBJ2-6 | NA | TRBV2
TGTGCCAGCAGCGTAGCGGGGGGCGGAACTGAAGCTTTCTTT | CASSVAGGGTEAFF | NA | TRBJ1-1 | NA | TRBV9
TGCGCCAGCAGTGAGACGGGACAGGGGCTACCTTCAACTAATGAAAAACTGTTTTTT | CASSETGQGLPSTNEKLFF | TRBD1 | TRBJ1-4 | NA | TRBV10-2
TGTGCCAGCAGCCTTTCTACGGGACAAGTGGGAGGCTACACCTTC | CASSLSTGQVGGYTF | NA | TRBJ1-2 | NA | TRBV5-4
TGTGCCAGCAGTGATCCACGACAGCTCAATGAAAAACTGTTTTTT | CASSDPRQLNEKLFF | NA | TRBJ1-4 | NA | TRBV25-1
TGTGCCAGTAGTAAGGACAGGGGCTATGGCTACACCTTC | CASSKDRGYGYTF | TRBD1 | TRBJ1-2 | once | TRBV19
TGTGCCTGGAGCGACGGACTAGCGGGGCGGCAAGAGACCCAGTACTTC | CAWSDGLAGRQETQYF | TRBD2 | TRBJ2-5 | few | TRBV30
TGTGCCAGCAGCCAGTCAGGGGGCGGAGCCACCGGGGAGCTGTTTTTT | CASSQSGGGATGELFF | TRBD1 | TRBJ2-2 | NA | TRBV3-1/TRBV3-2
TGCGCCAGCAGCCTCATCCTTACCGGGACAGGGGAGGGAAAACTGTTTTTT | CASSLILTGTGEGKLFF | TRBD1 | TRBJ1-4 | NA | TRBV4-3
TGTGCCACCAGGCTAGGGGTCGGCCCCTATGGCTACACCTTC | CATRLGVGPYGYTF | NA | TRBJ1-2 | once | TRBV6-5
TGTGCCAGCAGCTCCCAAGCGGGGGGAAACACCGGGGAGCTGTTTTTT | CASSSQAGGNTGELFF | TRBD2 | TRBJ2-2 | NA | TRBV9